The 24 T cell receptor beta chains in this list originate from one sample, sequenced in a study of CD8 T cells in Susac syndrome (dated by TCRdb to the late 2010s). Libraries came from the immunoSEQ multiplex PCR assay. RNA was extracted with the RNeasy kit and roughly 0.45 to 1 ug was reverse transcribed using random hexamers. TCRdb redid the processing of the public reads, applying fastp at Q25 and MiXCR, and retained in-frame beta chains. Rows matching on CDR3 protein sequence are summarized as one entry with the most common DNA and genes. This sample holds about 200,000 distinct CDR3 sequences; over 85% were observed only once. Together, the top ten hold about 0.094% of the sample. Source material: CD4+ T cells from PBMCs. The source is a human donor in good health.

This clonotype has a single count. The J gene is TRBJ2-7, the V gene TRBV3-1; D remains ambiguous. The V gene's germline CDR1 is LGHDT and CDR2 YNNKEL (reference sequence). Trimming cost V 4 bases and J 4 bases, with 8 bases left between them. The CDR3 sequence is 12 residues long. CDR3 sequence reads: CASSPVGYEQYF. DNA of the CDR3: TGTGCCAGCAGCCCGGTGGGATACGAGCAGTACTTC.

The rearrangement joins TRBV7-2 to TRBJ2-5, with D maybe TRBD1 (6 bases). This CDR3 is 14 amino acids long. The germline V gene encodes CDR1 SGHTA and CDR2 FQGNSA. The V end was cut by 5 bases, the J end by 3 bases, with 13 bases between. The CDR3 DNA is TGTGCCAGCAGCGTGGGGGCAGGGGAAGAGACCCAGTACTTC. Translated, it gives CASSVGAGEETQYF.

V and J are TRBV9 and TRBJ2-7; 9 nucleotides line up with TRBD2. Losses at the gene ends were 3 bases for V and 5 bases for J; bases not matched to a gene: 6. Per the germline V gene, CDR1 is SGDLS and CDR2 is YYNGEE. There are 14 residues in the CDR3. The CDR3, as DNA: TGTGCCAGCAGCGCAGGACTAGCGCAAGACGAGCAGTACTTC. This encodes CASSAGLAQDEQYF.

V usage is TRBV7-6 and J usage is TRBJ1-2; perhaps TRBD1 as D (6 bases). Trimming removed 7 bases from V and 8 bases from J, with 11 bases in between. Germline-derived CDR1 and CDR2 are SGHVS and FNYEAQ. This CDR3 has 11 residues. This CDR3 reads CASTDGQGYTF. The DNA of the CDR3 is TGTGCCAGCACCGATGGACAGGGCTACACCTTC.

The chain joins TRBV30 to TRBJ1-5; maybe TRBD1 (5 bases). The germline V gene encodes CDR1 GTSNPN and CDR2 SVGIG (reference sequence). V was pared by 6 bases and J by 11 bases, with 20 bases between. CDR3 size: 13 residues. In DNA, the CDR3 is TGTGCCTGTGGTCAGGGCGGTGTAGGGACCCAGCATTTT. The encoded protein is CACGQGGVGTQHF.

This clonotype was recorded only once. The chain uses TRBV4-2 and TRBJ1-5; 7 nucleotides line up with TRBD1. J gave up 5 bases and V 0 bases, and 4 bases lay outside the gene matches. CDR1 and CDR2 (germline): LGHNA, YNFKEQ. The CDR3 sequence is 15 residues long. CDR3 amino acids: CASSQDGQVDQPQHF. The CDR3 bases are TGTGCCAGCAGCCAAGATGGACAGGTCGATCAGCCCCAGCATTTT.

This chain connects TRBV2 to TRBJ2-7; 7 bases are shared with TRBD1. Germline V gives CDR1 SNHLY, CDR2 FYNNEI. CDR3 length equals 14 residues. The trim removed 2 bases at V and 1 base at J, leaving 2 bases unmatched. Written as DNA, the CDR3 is TGTGCCAGCAGTGAACAGGGGGAATCCTACGAGCAGTACGTC. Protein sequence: CASSEQGESYEQYV.

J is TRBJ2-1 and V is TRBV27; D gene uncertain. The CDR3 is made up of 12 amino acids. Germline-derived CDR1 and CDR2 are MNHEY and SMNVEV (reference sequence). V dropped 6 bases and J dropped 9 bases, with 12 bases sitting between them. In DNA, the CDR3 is TGTGCCAGCAGCCCCGGACGTGGTGAGCAGTTCTTC. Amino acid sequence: CASSPGRGEQFF.

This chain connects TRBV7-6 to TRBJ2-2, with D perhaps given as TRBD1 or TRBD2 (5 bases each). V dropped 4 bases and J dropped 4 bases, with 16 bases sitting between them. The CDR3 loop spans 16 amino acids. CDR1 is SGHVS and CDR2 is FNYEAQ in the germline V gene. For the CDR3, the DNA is TGTGCCAGCAGCTACCAACCGTCGGGGCCCACCGGGGAGCTGTTTTTT. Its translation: CASSYQPSGPTGELFF.

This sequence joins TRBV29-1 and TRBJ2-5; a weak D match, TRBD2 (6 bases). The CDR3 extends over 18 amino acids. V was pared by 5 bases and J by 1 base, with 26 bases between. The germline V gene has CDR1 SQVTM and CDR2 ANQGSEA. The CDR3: CSVRDQGGGLIGQETQYF. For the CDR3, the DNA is TGCAGCGTTCGGGACCAGGGAGGTGGTTTAATAGGCCAAGAGACCCAGTACTTC.

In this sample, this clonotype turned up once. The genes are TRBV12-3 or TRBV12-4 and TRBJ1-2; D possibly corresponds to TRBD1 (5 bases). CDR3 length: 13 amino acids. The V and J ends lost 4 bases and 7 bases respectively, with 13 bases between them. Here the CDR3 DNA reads TGTGCCAGCAGTTGGGGAGGGGTTGGTGGCTACACCTTC. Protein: CASSWGGVGGYTF.

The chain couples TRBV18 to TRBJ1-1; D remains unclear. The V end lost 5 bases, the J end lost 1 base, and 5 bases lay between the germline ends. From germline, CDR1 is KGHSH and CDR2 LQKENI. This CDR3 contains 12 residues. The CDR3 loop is CASSGSNTEAFF. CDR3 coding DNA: TGTGCCAGCTCAGGGTCGAACACTGAAGCTTTCTTT.

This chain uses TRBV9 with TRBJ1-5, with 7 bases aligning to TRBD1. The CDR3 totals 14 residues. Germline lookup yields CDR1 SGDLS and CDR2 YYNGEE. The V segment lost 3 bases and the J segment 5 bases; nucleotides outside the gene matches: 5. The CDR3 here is CASSGDRDDQPQHF. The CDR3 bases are TGTGCCAGCAGCGGTGACAGGGATGATCAGCCCCAGCATTTT. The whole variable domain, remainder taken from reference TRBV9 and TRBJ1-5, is DSGVTQTPKHLITATGQRVTLRCSPRSGDLSVYWYQQSLDQGLQFLIQYYNGEERAKGNILERFSAQQFPDLHSELNLSSLELGDSALYFCASSGDRDDQPQHFGDGTRLSIL.

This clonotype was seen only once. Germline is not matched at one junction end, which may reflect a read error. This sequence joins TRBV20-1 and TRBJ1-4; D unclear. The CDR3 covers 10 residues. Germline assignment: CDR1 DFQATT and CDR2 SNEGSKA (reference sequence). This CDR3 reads CSARGERINF. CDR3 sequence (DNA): TGCAGTGCTAGAGGGGAGAGAATCAATTTT.

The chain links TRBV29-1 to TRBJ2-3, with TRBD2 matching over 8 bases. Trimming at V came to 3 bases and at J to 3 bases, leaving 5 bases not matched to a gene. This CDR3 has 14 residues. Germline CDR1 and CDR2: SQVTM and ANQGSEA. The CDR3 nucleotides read TGCAGCGTTGACGGGGGGGGAACGACAGATACGCAGTATTTT. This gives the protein CSVDGGGTTDTQYF.

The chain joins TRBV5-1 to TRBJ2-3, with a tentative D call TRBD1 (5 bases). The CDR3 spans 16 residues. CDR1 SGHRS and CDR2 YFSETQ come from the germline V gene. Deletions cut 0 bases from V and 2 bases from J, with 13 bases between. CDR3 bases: TGCGCCAGCAGCTTGGAGAACAGGCCGGACACAGATACGCAGTATTTT. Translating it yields CASSLENRPDTDTQYF.

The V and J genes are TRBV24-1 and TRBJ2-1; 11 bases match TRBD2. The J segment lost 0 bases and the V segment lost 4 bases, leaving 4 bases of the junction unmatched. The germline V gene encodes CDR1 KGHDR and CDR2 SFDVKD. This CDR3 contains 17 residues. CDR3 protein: CATSELAGARSYNEQFF. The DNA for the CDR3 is TGTGCCACCAGTGAACTAGCGGGAGCCCGCTCCTACAATGAGCAGTTCTTC.

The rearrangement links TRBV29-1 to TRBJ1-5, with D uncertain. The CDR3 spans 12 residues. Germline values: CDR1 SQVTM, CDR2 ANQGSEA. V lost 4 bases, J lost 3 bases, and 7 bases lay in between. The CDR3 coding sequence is TGCAGCGTTGGCCAGGACAATCAGCCCCAGCATTTT. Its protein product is CSVGQDNQPQHF.

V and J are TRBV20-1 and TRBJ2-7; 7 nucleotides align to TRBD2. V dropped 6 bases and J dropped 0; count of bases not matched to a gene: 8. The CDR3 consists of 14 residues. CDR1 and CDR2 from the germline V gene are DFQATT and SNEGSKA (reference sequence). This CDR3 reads CSAPGGGDSYEQYF. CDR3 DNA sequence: TGCAGTGCCCCGGGGGGTGGCGACTCCTACGAGCAGTACTTC.

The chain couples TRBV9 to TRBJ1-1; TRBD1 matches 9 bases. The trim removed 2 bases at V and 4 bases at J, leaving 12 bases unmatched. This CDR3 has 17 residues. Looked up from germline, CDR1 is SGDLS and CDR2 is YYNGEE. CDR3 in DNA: TGTGCCAGCAGCGTTACTACAGGGGGCCGGGTAGGCACTGAAGCTTTCTTT. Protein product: CASSVTTGGRVGTEAFF. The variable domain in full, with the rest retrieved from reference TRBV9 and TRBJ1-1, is DSGVTQTPKHLITATGQRVTLRCSPRSGDLSVYWYQQSLDQGLQFLIQYYNGEERAKGNILERFSAQQFPDLHSELNLSSLELGDSALYFCASSVTTGGRVGTEAFFGQGTRLTVV.

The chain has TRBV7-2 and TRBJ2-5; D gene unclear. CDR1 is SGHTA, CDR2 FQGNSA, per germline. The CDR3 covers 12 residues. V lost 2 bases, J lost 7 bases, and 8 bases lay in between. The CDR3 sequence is CASSLRVPTQYF. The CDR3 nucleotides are TGTGCCAGCAGCTTAAGGGTACCGACCCAGTACTTC.

CDR3: CATSDRVGSTDTQYF. The CDR3 DNA follows: TGTGCCACCAGTGATCGGGTGGGGAGTACAGATACGCAGTATTTT. The chain is built from TRBV24-1 and TRBJ2-3; TRBD2 might be the D (5 bases). Germline assignment: CDR1 KGHDR and CDR2 SFDVKD. The CDR3 spans 15 residues. The germline V and J ends were trimmed by 3 bases and 3 bases, with 12 bases remaining between them.

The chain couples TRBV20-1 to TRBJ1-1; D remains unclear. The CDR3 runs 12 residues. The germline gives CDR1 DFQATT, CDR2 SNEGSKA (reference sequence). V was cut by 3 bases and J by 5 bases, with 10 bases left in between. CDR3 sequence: CSASGGRTEAFF. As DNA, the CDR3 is TGCAGTGCTAGTGGCGGACGGACTGAAGCTTTCTTT.

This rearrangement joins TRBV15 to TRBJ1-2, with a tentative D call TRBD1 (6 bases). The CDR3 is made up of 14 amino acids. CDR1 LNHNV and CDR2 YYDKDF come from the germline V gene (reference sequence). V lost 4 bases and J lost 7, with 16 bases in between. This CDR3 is CATSNPGGHIGYTF. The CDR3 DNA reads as TGTGCCACCAGCAATCCGGGGGGGCATATTGGCTACACCTTC. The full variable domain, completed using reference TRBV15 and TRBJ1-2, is DAMVIQNPRYQVTQFGKPVTLSCSQTLNHNVMYWYQQKSSQAPKLLFHYYDKDFNNEADTPDNFQSRRPNTSFCFLDIRSPGLGDTAMYLCATSNPGGHIGYTFGSGTRLTVV.